This TCR beta chain was found in a study of cytomegalovirus exposure and HLA in healthy donors. V trimming: 6 bases; J trimming: 7 bases; junction bases outside the gene matches: 8. The germline gives CDR1 SGHTA, CDR2 FQGNSA. The CDR3 length is 16 residues. Healthy bone marrow donors supplied every sample. Primers included in the PCR were 60 Vbeta and 13 Jbeta primers. The method was immunoSEQ multiplex PCR; TCRdb's version includes in-frame clones alone and lacks a portion of them. This repertoire comprises about 130,000 clones; its ten largest clones make up about 2.5%. As to this clone: Its antigen remains unidentified.

Study-wide results and caveats: Prior analysis indicated that the majority of TCR beta V segments exhibited productivity approximately 90% or approximately 30% of the time. Within the data, a cluster of highly shared sequence variants was likely a sequencing artifact.

This clonotype was sampled from a man aged 30 to 39 in good health and CMV-seronegative. This sequence joins TRBV7-2 and TRBJ2-3, with 15 bases identical to TRBD2. Sample: PBMCs. This CDR3 is CASSQRGLAGGNTQYF. In DNA, the CDR3 is TGTGCCAGCAGTCAAAGGGGACTAGCGGGAGGTAATACGCAGTATTTT. The full variable domain, its missing parts supplied by reference TRBV7-2 and TRBJ2-3, is GAGVSQSPSNKVTEKGKDVELRCDPISGHTALYWYRQSLGQGLEFLIYFQGNSAPDKSGLPSDRFSAERTGGSVSTLTIQRTQQEDSAVYLCASSQRGLAGGNTQYFGPGTRLTVL.